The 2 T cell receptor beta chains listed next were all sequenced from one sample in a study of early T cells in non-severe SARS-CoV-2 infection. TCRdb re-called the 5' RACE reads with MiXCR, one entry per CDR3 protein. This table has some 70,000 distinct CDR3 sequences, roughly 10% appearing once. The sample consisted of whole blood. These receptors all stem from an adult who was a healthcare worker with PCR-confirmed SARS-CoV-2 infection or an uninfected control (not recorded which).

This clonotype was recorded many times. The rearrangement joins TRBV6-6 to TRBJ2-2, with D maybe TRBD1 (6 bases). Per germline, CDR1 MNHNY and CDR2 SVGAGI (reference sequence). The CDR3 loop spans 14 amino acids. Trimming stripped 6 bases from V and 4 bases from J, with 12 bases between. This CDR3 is CASSQRTATGELFF. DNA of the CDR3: TGTGCCAGCAGCCAGAGGACAGCCACCGGGGAGCTGTTTTTT.

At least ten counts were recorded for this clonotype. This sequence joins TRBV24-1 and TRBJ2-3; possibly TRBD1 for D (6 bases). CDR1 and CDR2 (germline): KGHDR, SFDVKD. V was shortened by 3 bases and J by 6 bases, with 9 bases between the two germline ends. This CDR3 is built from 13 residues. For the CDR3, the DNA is TGTGCCACCAGTGATGGGGGCCGGGATACGCAGTATTTT. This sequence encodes CATSDGGRDTQYF.